The rows below give T cell receptor beta chains drawn from one sample of a study of blood T cell repertoires in COVID-19. The table came from immunoSEQ multiplex PCR; TCRdb's copy has only in-frame clones and leaves some out. In the table there are 200,000 to 250,000 clones, 82% of which are singletons. Material: peripheral blood. The receptors originated from a woman between 65 and 79 years old with COVID-19, enrolled during active disease. CDR3s include the opening cysteine and the closing phenylalanine or tryptophan. The order of the fields is J gene, D gene, clone size, V gene, CDR3 DNA, CDR3 protein. D genes are given only for firm matches. Where a row states a size, it is once, few, many or the class of an expanded clone; other rows omit it.

J: TRBJ2-1
D: TRBD2
size: NA
V: TRBV29-1
DNA: TGCAGCGCCCGAGGAGCGGGAGGCTACAATGAGCAGTTCTTC
CDR3: CSARGAGGYNEQFF

J: TRBJ2-1
D: NA
size: NA
V: TRBV24-1
DNA: TGTGCCACCAGTCACCGGGATCCCTCTCGCAATGAGCAGTTCTTC
CDR3: CATSHRDPSRNEQFF

J: TRBJ2-5
D: NA
size: once
V: TRBV5-4
DNA: TGTGCCAGCACCCGTCGACAGGAGGAGACCCAGTACTTC
CDR3: CASTRRQEETQYF

J: TRBJ2-7
D: NA
size: NA
V: TRBV6-5
DNA: TGTGCCAGCACGAGGGCCTGGGGCGAGCAGTACTTC
CDR3: CASTRAWGEQYF

J: TRBJ2-1
D: NA
size: NA
V: TRBV2
DNA: TGTGCCAGCAGTGAAGAACTAGTAAACAATGAGCAGTTCTTC
CDR3: CASSEELVNNEQFF

J: TRBJ1-1
D: NA
size: NA
V: TRBV2
DNA: TGTGCCAGCAGTGGGCGGGAGAACACTGAAGCTTTCTTT
CDR3: CASSGRENTEAFF

J: TRBJ1-3
D: NA
size: NA
V: TRBV6-2/TRBV6-3
DNA: TGTGCCAGCAGTCCACACCACTCTGGAAACACCATATATTTT
CDR3: CASSPHHSGNTIYF

J: TRBJ2-1
D: NA
size: few
V: TRBV4-1
DNA: TGCGCCAGCAGCCAAGTGGACATGGGTATGAGCTCCTACAATGAGCAGTTCTTC
CDR3: CASSQVDMGMSSYNEQFF

J: TRBJ1-5
D: NA
size: NA
V: TRBV28
DNA: TGTGCCAGCAGTCCTCCTCATACAGCGACCCGGGGGATGAATCAGCCCCAGCATTTT
CDR3: CASSPPHTATRGMNQPQHF

J: TRBJ1-1
D: NA
size: NA
V: TRBV5-8
DNA: TGTGCCAGCAGCTTTACCCGTGTTGGGAGAGAAGCTTTCTTT
CDR3: CASSFTRVGREAFF

J: TRBJ1-2
D: NA
size: NA
V: TRBV19
DNA: TGTGCCAGCCAGTATACCAGGGGCTATGGCTACACCTTC
CDR3: CASQYTRGYGYTF

J: TRBJ1-1
D: NA
size: NA
V: TRBV19
DNA: TGTGCCAGTAGGCGGGACGGCATAGGGGAAGCTTTCTTT
CDR3: CASRRDGIGEAFF

J: TRBJ1-1
D: NA
size: few
V: TRBV19
DNA: TGTGCCAGTAGTATAGGGTGGCGGGACACTGAAGCTTTCTTT
CDR3: CASSIGWRDTEAFF

J: TRBJ2-5
D: TRBD1
size: NA
V: TRBV18
DNA: TGTGCCAGCTCGGGACAGGGGCAAGAGACCCAGTACTTC
CDR3: CASSGQGQETQYF

J: TRBJ2-7
D: NA
size: NA
V: TRBV5-1
DNA: TGCGCCAGCAGCCTCCTGGCCAGGGGTAACGCCTACGAGCAGTACTTC
CDR3: CASSLLARGNAYEQYF

J: TRBJ2-7
D: TRBD2
size: NA
V: TRBV3-1/TRBV3-2
DNA: TGTGCCAGCAGACCTTCCGGGACTAGTGCCGAGCAGTACTTC
CDR3: CASRPSGTSAEQYF

J: TRBJ1-1
D: TRBD1
size: NA
V: TRBV28
DNA: TGTGCCAGCAGTAGAACAGGGGGCCTCCCTGAAGCTTTCTTT
CDR3: CASSRTGGLPEAFF

J: TRBJ2-5
D: NA
size: few
V: TRBV7-7
DNA: TGTGCCAGCAGCAAGAGACTTTTCCAAGAGACCCAGTACTTC
CDR3: CASSKRLFQETQYF

J: TRBJ1-2
D: TRBD1
size: NA
V: TRBV6-5
DNA: TGTGCCAGCAGGGACATACCAGGGGGCCTCGGTGGCTACACCTTC
CDR3: CASRDIPGGLGGYTF

J: TRBJ2-1
D: TRBD1
size: NA
V: TRBV5-1
DNA: TGCGCCAGCAGCTTGGAGGGACAGAGCAACCAGTTCTTC
CDR3: CASSLEGQSNQFF

J: TRBJ1-2
D: NA
size: NA
V: TRBV19
DNA: TGTGCCAGTAGTATGGGCAGCCCCTATGGCTACACCTTC
CDR3: CASSMGSPYGYTF

J: TRBJ2-1
D: NA
size: NA
V: TRBV5-6
DNA: TGTGCCAGCAGCTTGGGTAGGAAATGGAGCTCCTACAATGAGCAGTTCTTC
CDR3: CASSLGRKWSSYNEQFF

J: TRBJ1-1
D: TRBD1
size: NA
V: TRBV11-3
DNA: TGTGCCAGCAGCTCGAGCCAGGGGGCCTCGGGCACTGAAGCTTTCTTT
CDR3: CASSSSQGASGTEAFF

J: TRBJ1-5
D: NA
size: NA
V: TRBV19
DNA: TGTGCCAGTACTATCGAGGGGGGAGGGGGCAATCAGCCCCAGCATTTT
CDR3: CASTIEGGGGNQPQHF

J: TRBJ2-2
D: TRBD2
size: NA
V: TRBV2
DNA: TGTGCCAGCAGTGGGAGACTAGCGGGAAGCACCGGGGAGCTGTTTTTT
CDR3: CASSGRLAGSTGELFF

J: TRBJ2-7
D: TRBD2
size: few
V: TRBV5-4
DNA: TGTGCCAGCAGCCCCCGTGGGGGGGCCTACGAGCAGTACTTC
CDR3: CASSPRGGAYEQYF

J: TRBJ1-2
D: NA
size: NA
V: TRBV10-3
DNA: TGTGCCATCAGTTCACAGGGAAACTATGGCTACACCTTC
CDR3: CAISSQGNYGYTF

J: TRBJ2-3
D: TRBD2
size: NA
V: TRBV9
DNA: TGTGCCAGCAGCTTCAGCGGGGCTAGCACAGATACGCAGTATTTT
CDR3: CASSFSGASTDTQYF

J: TRBJ2-2
D: NA
size: NA
V: TRBV28
DNA: TGTGCCAGCAGCTCCGTGGGCCGGGAGCTGTTTTTT
CDR3: CASSSVGRELFF

J: TRBJ2-7
D: NA
size: NA
V: TRBV21-1
DNA: TGTGCCAGCAGCTCCTGGTCGACAGGTATTATCGAGCAGTACTTC
CDR3: CASSSWSTGIIEQYF

J: TRBJ1-4
D: NA
size: NA
V: TRBV7-2
DNA: TGTGCCAGCAGCTTAGTCCCCTTGGAAAAACTGTTTTTT
CDR3: CASSLVPLEKLFF

J: TRBJ2-4
D: TRBD1
size: NA
V: TRBV3-1/TRBV3-2
DNA: TGTGCCAGCAGCCAAGATTTTGGGACAGGGGAAGCCAAAAACATTCAGTACTTC
CDR3: CASSQDFGTGEAKNIQYF

J: TRBJ2-3
D: TRBD1
size: NA
V: TRBV28
DNA: TGTGCCAGTACACTACCGGGACAGGGTGGTACAGATACGCAGTATTTT
CDR3: CASTLPGQGGTDTQYF

J: TRBJ1-5
D: NA
size: NA
V: TRBV5-1
DNA: TGCGCCAGCAGCTTGGATAATAGCAATCAGCCCCAGCATTTT
CDR3: CASSLDNSNQPQHF

J: TRBJ1-2
D: TRBD1
size: once
V: TRBV28
DNA: TGTGCCAGCAGTTTATTGGGACAGGGGGCACTTAACTATGGCTACACCTTC
CDR3: CASSLLGQGALNYGYTF

J: TRBJ2-6
D: TRBD1
size: NA
V: TRBV15
DNA: TGTGCCACCAGCGGAGGGACAGGGGGTCCCAACGTCCTGACTTTC
CDR3: CATSGGTGGPNVLTF

J: TRBJ2-3
D: TRBD2
size: NA
V: TRBV4-1
DNA: TGCGCCAGCAGCCAGTGGACTAGCGGGAGCTCAGATACGCAGTATTTT
CDR3: CASSQWTSGSSDTQYF

J: TRBJ2-1
D: TRBD2
size: NA
V: TRBV7-3
DNA: TGTGCCAGCAGCTTAACTAGCGGGAGGAAAAATGAGCAGTTCTTC
CDR3: CASSLTSGRKNEQFF

J: TRBJ2-1
D: TRBD1
size: NA
V: TRBV5-1
DNA: TGCGCCAGCCGGCGGACAGGGGATAACTACAATGAGCAGTTCTTC
CDR3: CASRRTGDNYNEQFF

J: TRBJ2-7
D: NA
size: NA
V: TRBV10-3
DNA: TGTGCCATCAGTGAGGGCACCGCCCACTACGAGCAGTACTTC
CDR3: CAISEGTAHYEQYF

J: TRBJ2-2
D: NA
size: NA
V: TRBV5-1
DNA: TGCGCCAGCAGCTTGCCCCAATTCGGCGGGGAGCTGTTTTTT
CDR3: CASSLPQFGGELFF

J: TRBJ2-2
D: TRBD2
size: NA
V: TRBV29-1
DNA: TGCAGCGCCGAGGGGCTAGCGGGTTCGGGCACCGGGGAGCTGTTTTTT
CDR3: CSAEGLAGSGTGELFF

J: TRBJ1-1
D: NA
size: NA
V: TRBV28
DNA: TGTGCCAGCAGTTTATTGGAGACTGAAGCTTTCTTT
CDR3: CASSLLETEAFF

J: TRBJ2-7
D: TRBD2
size: NA
V: TRBV4-1
DNA: TGCGCCAGCAGCCTAAGCGGGGAGCTCTACGAGCAGTACTTC
CDR3: CASSLSGELYEQYF

J: TRBJ2-7
D: NA
size: NA
V: TRBV6-5
DNA: TGTGCCACCATGTCCTACGAGCAGTACTTC
CDR3: CATMSYEQYF

J: TRBJ2-2
D: TRBD2
size: NA
V: TRBV10-1
DNA: TGCGCCAGCAGTGCGCGGGCTAGCGGGACGAACACCGGGGAGCTGTTTTTT
CDR3: CASSARASGTNTGELFF

J: TRBJ2-7
D: TRBD1
size: NA
V: TRBV18
DNA: TGTGCCAGCTCACCCAGCCGGGACAGGGGTTACACCTACGAGCAGTACTTC
CDR3: CASSPSRDRGYTYEQYF

J: TRBJ1-1
D: NA
size: once
V: TRBV30
DNA: TGTGCCTGGACAGAAATGAACACTGAAGCTTTCTTT
CDR3: CAWTEMNTEAFF

J: TRBJ1-5
D: TRBD1
size: NA
V: TRBV27
DNA: TGTGCCAGCAGTCGGACAGGGGCTTATAGCAATCAGCCCCAGCATTTT
CDR3: CASSRTGAYSNQPQHF

J: TRBJ2-5
D: TRBD2
size: few
V: TRBV6-6
DNA: TGTGCCAGCAGCCCGGGCCTAGCGGGAGAGACCCAGTACTTC
CDR3: CASSPGLAGETQYF

J: TRBJ1-1
D: TRBD1
size: NA
V: TRBV18
DNA: TGTGCCAGCTCACCCGGACAGGGTTTGGGCACTGAAGCTTTCTTT
CDR3: CASSPGQGLGTEAFF

J: TRBJ2-7
D: TRBD1
size: NA
V: TRBV19
DNA: TGTGCCAGTACGGCAGGGGGCGACGAGCAGTACTTC
CDR3: CASTAGGDEQYF

J: TRBJ2-2
D: NA
size: NA
V: TRBV4-3
DNA: TGCGCCAGCAGCCAAGCTCGGGTGGCCACCGGGGAGCTGTTTTTT
CDR3: CASSQARVATGELFF

J: TRBJ2-3
D: TRBD2
size: NA
V: TRBV28
DNA: TGTGCCAGCAGTCACCAATCTAGCGGGAGAGGTACGCAGTATTTT
CDR3: CASSHQSSGRGTQYF

J: TRBJ1-1
D: TRBD1
size: NA
V: TRBV5-1
DNA: TGCGCCAGCAGCTTCGGACAGGGCACCGGTGAAGCTTTCTTT
CDR3: CASSFGQGTGEAFF

J: TRBJ1-2
D: NA
size: once
V: TRBV10-3
DNA: TGTGCCATCAGTGAGTCGACACAGGGAATCTATGGCTACACCTTC
CDR3: CAISESTQGIYGYTF

J: TRBJ2-5
D: NA
size: NA
V: TRBV19
DNA: TGTGCCAGTAGTACACGGACGGAAAAGGAGGAAACCCAGTACTTC
CDR3: CASSTRTEKEETQYF

J: TRBJ1-3
D: NA
size: NA
V: TRBV7-2
DNA: TGTGCCAGCAGCTTAGCGCGAACGGCTGGAAACACCATATATTTT
CDR3: CASSLARTAGNTIYF